This TCR beta chain was sequenced in a study of blood T cell repertoires in COVID-19. The germline gives CDR1 SGHVS, CDR2 FQNEAQ. The CDR3 has 16 amino acids. V shed 1 base, J shed 10 bases, and the junction held 10 bases outside the gene matches. The data were produced by immunoSEQ multiplex PCR, yet TCRdb's version contains in-frame clones alone and is incomplete. The sample holds 200,000 to 250,000 clones; roughly 80% are singletons and the top ten take under 2%. Self-reported history from a screening survey and questionnaire set each donor's cohort. V gene TRBV7-8 combines with J gene TRBJ2-1; 10 bases match TRBD1. The TCR comes from a man in his sixties who had recovered from COVID-19. Sequencing input: PBMCs or T cells enriched from blood (not recorded which). The CDR3, as DNA: TGTGCCAGCAGCTTAGTGCGTAGACAGGGGGCAGGGGAGCAGTTCTTC. Protein sequence: CASSLVRRQGAGEQFF.